A single sample gave rise to the 29 T cell receptor beta chains below, sequenced in a study of CD8 T cells in ankylosing spondylitis. TCRdb reprocessed the 5' RACE reads with MiXCR, giving one entry per CDR3 protein. The profile covers 200,000 to 250,000 distinct CDR3 sequences, with 32% appearing a single time and around 4.2% taken by the ten largest. Sequenced input: blood, either unsorted or a sorted T cell fraction (not recorded which). The receptors come from a male donor with ankylosing spondylitis or in good health (not recorded which).

The chain uses TRBV18 and TRBJ2-7; D call uncertain. Trimming pared 3 bases from V and 0 bases from J, leaving 9 bases between. The germline V gene encodes CDR1 KGHSH and CDR2 LQKENI. The CDR3 has 14 residues. CDR3 DNA sequence: TGTGCCAGCTCACCTAATGACAACTCCTACGAGCAGTACTTC. Protein: CASSPNDNSYEQYF.

This sequence joins TRBV29-1 and TRBJ2-3; either TRBD1 or TRBD2 may supply D (6 bases each). The length of the CDR3 is 14 residues. V lost 7 bases and J lost 4, with 18 bases in between. Germline V gives CDR1 SQVTM, CDR2 ANQGSEA. DNA for the CDR3: TGCAGCGGGGACGGGGGCCTATTAGCAGATACGCAGTATTTT. Its protein is CSGDGGLLADTQYF.

This sequence joins TRBV11-2 and TRBJ2-1; D possibly matches TRBD1 or TRBD2 (5 bases each). V was cut by 5 bases and J by 0 bases, with 17 bases left in between. Germline V gene lookup returns CDR1 SGHAT and CDR2 FQNNGV. There are 17 residues in the CDR3. CDR3 protein: CASSKAGTLSSYNEQFF. For the CDR3, the DNA is TGTGCCAGCAGCAAAGCCGGGACCTTGAGCTCCTACAATGAGCAGTTCTTC.

V and J are TRBV12-3 or TRBV12-4 and TRBJ2-2; 8 nucleotides agree with TRBD1. CDR3 length: 15 residues. The trim removed 6 bases at V and 6 bases at J, leaving 9 bases unmatched. CDR3 sequence: CASRRTGQLAGELFF. The CDR3 DNA follows: TGTGCCAGCAGACGGACAGGGCAGCTGGCCGGGGAGCTGTTTTTT.

V usage is TRBV11-2 and J usage is TRBJ2-7; maybe TRBD2 (6 bases). Germline values: CDR1 SGHAT, CDR2 FQNNGV. Trimming left V 5 bases short and J 3 bases short, with 20 bases between. CDR3 length: 16 residues. In nucleotides, the CDR3 is TGTGCCAGCAGCCTAGCCCGTAGCGGTCCTATCTACGAGCAGTACTTC. It encodes CASSLARSGPIYEQYF.

The rearrangement links TRBV10-3 to TRBJ2-7, with no clear D. CDR3 length: 14 residues. Trimming cost V 2 bases and J 2 bases, with 10 bases left between them. Germline V CDR1 and CDR2: ENHRY, SYGVKD. Here the CDR3 DNA reads TGTGCCATCAGTGAGACCCCGTCTCCCTACGAGCAGTACTTC. Its translation: CAISETPSPYEQYF.

V and J are TRBV4-1 and TRBJ2-1; a possible D gene is TRBD1 (5 bases). Trimming cost V 1 base and J 3 bases, with 7 bases left between them. Germline CDR1 MGHRA, CDR2 YSYEKL. The length of the CDR3 is 14 residues. The CDR3 DNA follows: TGCGCCAGCAGCCAAGCAGGGCACTACAATGAGCAGTTCTTC. Residues: CASSQAGHYNEQFF.

This sequence joins TRBV5-5 and TRBJ2-7; the D gene is possibly TRBD1 (5 bases). Germline CDR1 SGHKS, CDR2 YYEKEE (reference sequence). The CDR3 is made up of 13 amino acids. V lost 0 bases, J lost 1 base, and 5 bases lay in between. CDR3 sequence reads: CASSLDRSYEQYF. In DNA, the CDR3 is TGTGCCAGCAGCTTGGACAGGTCCTACGAGCAGTACTTC.

In its sample, this clonotype was seen a few times. This rearrangement joins TRBV20-1 to TRBJ2-1; D gene ambiguous. Deletions cut 1 base from V and 2 bases from J, with 15 bases between. This CDR3 contains 16 residues. Germline values: CDR1 DFQATT, CDR2 SNEGSKA (reference sequence). The CDR3 nucleotides are TGCAGTGCTAGAGGCCGTAGCTCGGTTCCCTACAATGAGCAGTTCTTC. Translated: CSARGRSSVPYNEQFF.

This chain uses TRBV15 with TRBJ2-3; 7 nucleotides agree with TRBD2. There are 14 residues in the CDR3. The junction had 3 bases not matched to a gene; V was cut back by 4 bases and J by 2 bases. Germline CDR1 LNHNV, CDR2 YYDKDF (reference sequence). This CDR3 is CATSISGNTDTQYF. The CDR3 DNA reads TGTGCCACCAGCATAAGCGGGAACACAGATACGCAGTATTTT.

This clonotype was counted between two and nine times. V is TRBV5-1 and J is TRBJ2-1; a weak D match, TRBD1 (6 bases). V dropped 5 bases and J dropped 7 bases, with 22 bases sitting between them. The CDR3 is 16 amino acids. Germline lookup yields CDR1 SGHRS and CDR2 YFSETQ. In DNA form, the CDR3 reads TGCGCCAGCAGTTCCACAGGGCGGCTTGCGGGTAATGAGCAGTTCTTC. Translation gives CASSSTGRLAGNEQFF.

The gene calls are TRBV7-9 and TRBJ1-2; possible D gene TRBD1, 5 bases. V gave up 8 bases and J gave up 2 bases, with 9 bases separating them. Germline values: CDR1 SEHNR, CDR2 FQNEAQ (reference sequence). The CDR3 is 12 amino acids. The CDR3 DNA follows: TGTGCCAGCGGGACGGTGAACTATGGCTACACCTTC. Amino acids: CASGTVNYGYTF.

V and J are TRBV12-3 or TRBV12-4 and TRBJ2-1, with TRBD2 matching 16 bases. The CDR3 is 16 residues long. Losses at the gene ends were 7 bases for V and 13 bases for J; bases not matched to a gene: 13. The CDR3 DNA sequence: TGTGCCAGCACTCTGGGACTAGCGGGGGGGCTCCTTGGTCAGTTCTTC. Its protein product is CASTLGLAGGLLGQFF.

The V and J genes are TRBV20-1 and TRBJ2-1; the D is unclear. Between the trimmed V and J ends, which lost 3 bases and 5 bases, there was a span of 17 bases. This CDR3 has 15 amino acids. From germline, CDR1 is DFQATT and CDR2 SNEGSKA (reference sequence). The CDR3 nucleotides read TGCAGTGCTAGGGGCGAACTCCCAACAAACAATGAGCAGTTCTTC. Protein: CSARGELPTNNEQFF.

This clonotype showed up many times. The chain links TRBV20-1 to TRBJ1-2; D not resolved. Germline CDR1 and CDR2: DFQATT and SNEGSKA (reference sequence). V lost 2 bases, J lost 4 bases, and 11 bases lay in between. The CDR3 sequence is 13 residues long. CDR3 sequence: CSARPPHSYGYTF. The CDR3 DNA is TGCAGTGCTAGACCCCCACACAGCTATGGCTACACCTTC.

The chain combines TRBV12-3 or TRBV12-4 with TRBJ1-6; no clear D gene. The V end was cut by 6 bases, the J end by 16 bases, with 19 bases between. This CDR3 spans 13 amino acids. CDR3 amino acids: CASSSPRRPILHF. The CDR3, as DNA: TGTGCCAGCAGCTCACCCCGAAGACCAATACTCCACTTT.

This clonotype came up a few times. The V gene is TRBV6-1, the J gene TRBJ1-1; TRBD1 aligns across 9 bases. The ends lost 5 bases at V and 0 bases at J; junction bases unmatched: 4. Germline values: CDR1 MNHNS, CDR2 SASEGT. The CDR3 is 15 residues long. DNA for the CDR3: TGTGCCAGCAGTCTTACAGGGGGCCTGAACACTGAAGCTTTCTTT. This sequence encodes CASSLTGGLNTEAFF.

This chain connects TRBV11-2 to TRBJ2-5; no reliable D call. Germline CDR1 reads SGHAT; CDR2 reads FQNNGV. The CDR3 extends over 14 amino acids. Trimming took 1 base from V and 5 from J, leaving 11 bases between them. CDR3 residues: CASSLGVIEETQYF. DNA for the CDR3: TGTGCCAGCAGCTTAGGGGTAATCGAGGAGACCCAGTACTTC. Based on the CDR3 plus reference TRBV11-2 and TRBJ2-5, the full variable domain is EAGVAQSPRYKIIEKRQSVAFWCNPISGHATLYWYQQILGQGPKLLIQFQNNGVVDDSQLPKDRFSAERLKGVDSTLKIQPAKLEDSAVYLCASSLGVIEETQYFGPGTRLLVL.

This rearrangement joins TRBV27 to TRBJ2-2; no firm D call. Germline V gives CDR1 MNHEY, CDR2 SMNVEV (reference sequence). Trimming stripped 3 bases from V and 7 bases from J, with 15 bases between. The length of the CDR3 is 15 residues. CDR3: CASSFLAPSNGELFF. The DNA of the CDR3 is TGTGCCAGCAGTTTTTTGGCCCCCTCCAACGGGGAGCTGTTTTTT.

This clonotype was observed a handful of times. The CDR3, as DNA: TGTGCCAGCAGCCGCCCGAGGGCTGTGAAGACCGGGGAGCTGTTTTTT. Protein: CASSRPRAVKTGELFF. The V call is TRBV12-3 or TRBV12-4, the J call TRBJ2-2; possibly TRBD2 for D (5 bases). The CDR3 is 16 amino acids. V was trimmed by 6 bases and J by 5 bases, leaving 19 bases between them.

This chain links TRBV2 with TRBJ2-7, with a possible D match to TRBD2 (5 bases). Germline loops: CDR1 SNHLY, CDR2 FYNNEI. The CDR3 is 14 amino acids. Trimming took off 4 bases at V and 0 bases at J, with 10 bases between the two ends. CDR3 DNA sequence: TGTGCCAGCAGTGTGGGAGCCATCTCCTACGAGCAGTACTTC. Translated, it gives CASSVGAISYEQYF. The full variable domain, completed using reference TRBV2 and TRBJ2-7, is EPEVTQTPSHQVTQMGQEVILRCVPISNHLYFYWYRQILGQKVEFLVSFYNNEISEKSEIFDDQFSVERPDGSNFTLKIRSTKLEDSAMYFCASSVGAISYEQYFGPGTRLTVT.

This clonotype was detected a few times. The chain uses TRBV5-1 and TRBJ2-3; weak D call: TRBD2 (6 bases). Between the trimmed V and J ends, which lost 2 bases and 2 bases, there was a span of 9 bases. The CDR3 has 14 amino acids. The germline V gene encodes CDR1 SGHRS and CDR2 YFSETQ. The chain's CDR3 is CASSLGRNTDTQYF. Written as DNA, the CDR3 is TGCGCCAGCAGCTTAGGGAGGAACACAGATACGCAGTATTTT.

The table lists this clonotype with a few counts. V gene TRBV6-4 combines with J gene TRBJ2-1; perhaps TRBD2 as D (7 bases). V was cut by 6 bases and J by 1 base, with 16 bases left in between. Germline CDR1 is MRHNA and CDR2 is SNTAGT. The CDR3 runs 16 residues. CDR3 sequence (DNA): TGTGCCAGCAGGAGGGAGGGGGACGGATCCTACAATGAGCAGTTCTTC. It codes for CASRREGDGSYNEQFF.

The CDR3 DNA reads as TGCGCCAGCAGCCCGCGGACAGGAGTTGGTAATGAGCAGTTCTTC. Its protein is CASSPRTGVGNEQFF. The chain employs TRBV5-1 and TRBJ2-1; 7 nucleotides line up with TRBD1. J lost 7 bases, V lost 4 bases, and 11 bases had no gene match. The CDR3 extends over 15 amino acids. CDR1 and CDR2 from the germline V gene are SGHRS and YFSETQ.

This chain uses TRBV11-2 with TRBJ2-1; D might be TRBD2 (5 bases). The V gene's germline CDR1 is SGHAT and CDR2 FQNNGV. V lost 5 bases and J 9 bases, leaving 11 bases between the germline ends. The CDR3 contains 12 residues. CDR3: CASSRGIGEQFF. CDR3 sequence (DNA): TGTGCCAGCAGCCGAGGGATAGGTGAGCAGTTCTTC. Together with reference TRBV11-2 and TRBJ2-1, the CDR3 gives the full variable domain: EAGVAQSPRYKIIEKRQSVAFWCNPISGHATLYWYQQILGQGPKLLIQFQNNGVVDDSQLPKDRFSAERLKGVDSTLKIQPAKLEDSAVYLCASSRGIGEQFFGPGTRLTVL.

This clonotype occurred once. The chain carries TRBV28 and TRBJ2-1; 7 bases are a match to TRBD1. V gave up 5 bases and J gave up 3 bases; unmatched junction bases: 10. The germline CDR1 and CDR2 sequences are MDHEN and SYDVKM. This CDR3 has 16 amino acids. CDR3 residues: CASSPTRDSRYNEQFF. CDR3 nucleotide sequence: TGTGCCAGCAGTCCCACCCGGGACAGCCGCTACAATGAGCAGTTCTTC.

The genes are TRBV10-3 and TRBJ1-1; no reliable D call. This CDR3 is built from 15 residues. CDR1 is ENHRY, CDR2 SYGVKD, per germline. With 0 bases removed from V and 3 bases from J, the gap between germline ends came to 11 bases. The CDR3 nucleotides read TGTGCCATCAGTGAGTCGAATCCCCTTCACACTGAAGCTTTCTTT. Amino acids: CAISESNPLHTEAFF.

The gene calls are TRBV7-9 and TRBJ2-5, with TRBD1 matching over 9 bases. Unmatched junction bases numbered 5, after V lost 5 bases and J lost 4 bases. In germline, CDR1 is SEHNR, CDR2 FQNEAQ (reference sequence). This CDR3 is 14 amino acids long. CDR3 protein: CASSPRTGAETQYF. CDR3 bases: TGTGCCAGCAGCCCTAGGACAGGGGCAGAGACCCAGTACTTC.

Many counts were recorded for this clonotype. The J gene is TRBJ2-1, the V gene TRBV6-1; 11 bases are a match to TRBD2. V trimming: 2 bases; J trimming: 5 bases; junction bases outside the gene matches: 2. Looked up from germline, CDR1 is MNHNS and CDR2 is SASEGT. The CDR3 sequence is 15 residues long. The CDR3 is CASSELAGGHNEQFF. The CDR3 bases are TGTGCCAGCAGTGAACTAGCGGGGGGACACAATGAGCAGTTCTTC.